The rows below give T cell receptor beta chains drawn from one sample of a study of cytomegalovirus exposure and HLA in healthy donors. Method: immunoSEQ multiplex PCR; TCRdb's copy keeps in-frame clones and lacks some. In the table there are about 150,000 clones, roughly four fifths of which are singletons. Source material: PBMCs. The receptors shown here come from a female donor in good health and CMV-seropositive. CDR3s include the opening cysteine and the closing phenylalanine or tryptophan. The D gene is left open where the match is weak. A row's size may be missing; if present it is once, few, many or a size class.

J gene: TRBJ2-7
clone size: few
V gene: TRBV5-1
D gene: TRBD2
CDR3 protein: CASSGRLAGELYEQYF
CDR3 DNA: TGCGCCAGCAGCGGCAGACTAGCGGGAGAGCTCTACGAGCAGTACTTC

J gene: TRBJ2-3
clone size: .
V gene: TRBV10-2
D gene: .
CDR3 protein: CASSAFSTDTQYF
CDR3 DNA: TGCGCCAGCAGTGCGTTCAGCACAGATACGCAGTATTTT

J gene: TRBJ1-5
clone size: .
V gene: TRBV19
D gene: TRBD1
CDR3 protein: CASTIQGSGNQPQHF
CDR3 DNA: TGTGCCAGTACCATACAGGGGTCTGGCAATCAGCCCCAGCATTTT

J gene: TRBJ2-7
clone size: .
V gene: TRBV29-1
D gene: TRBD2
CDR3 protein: CSVGLAANEQYF
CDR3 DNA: TGCAGCGTTGGACTAGCGGCGAACGAGCAGTACTTC

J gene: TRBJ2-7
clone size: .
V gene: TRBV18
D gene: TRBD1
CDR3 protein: CASSPGTGTGGHEQYF
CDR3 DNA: TGTGCCAGCTCACCCGGTACCGGGACAGGGGGCCACGAGCAGTACTTC

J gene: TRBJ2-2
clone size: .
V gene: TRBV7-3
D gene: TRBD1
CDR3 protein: CASSRTGGNTGELFF
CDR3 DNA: TGTGCCAGCAGTCGGACAGGGGGCAACACCGGGGAGCTGTTTTTT

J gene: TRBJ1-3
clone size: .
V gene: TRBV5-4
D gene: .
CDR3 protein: CASSLDQGRNSGSTIYF
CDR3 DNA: TGTGCCAGCAGCTTGGATCAGGGGCGGAACTCTGGAAGCACCATATATTTT

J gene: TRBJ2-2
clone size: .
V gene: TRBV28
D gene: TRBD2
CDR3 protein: CASNRAGGFTGELFF
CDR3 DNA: TGTGCCAGCAACCGCGCGGGGGGCTTCACCGGGGAGCTGTTTTTT

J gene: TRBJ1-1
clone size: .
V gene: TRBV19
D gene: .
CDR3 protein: CASSIAGLNTEAFF
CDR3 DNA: TGTGCCAGTAGTATAGCAGGACTAAACACTGAAGCTTTCTTT

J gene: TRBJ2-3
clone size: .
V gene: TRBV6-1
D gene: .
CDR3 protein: CASSEATRDTQYF
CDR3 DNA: TGTGCCAGCAGTGAAGCTACTCGGGATACGCAGTATTTT

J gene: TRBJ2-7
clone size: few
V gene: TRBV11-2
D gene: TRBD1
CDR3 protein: CASSPWDRRHEQYF
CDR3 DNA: TGTGCCAGCAGTCCCTGGGACAGGCGGCACGAGCAGTACTTC

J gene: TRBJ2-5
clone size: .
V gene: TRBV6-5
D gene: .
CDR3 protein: CASSYSNEQYF
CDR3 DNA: TGTGCCAGCAGTTACTCGAATGAGCAGTACTTC

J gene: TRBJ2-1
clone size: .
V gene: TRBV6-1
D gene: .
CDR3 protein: CASSELPASQPIGDEQFF
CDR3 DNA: TGTGCCAGCAGTGAACTTCCAGCGTCACAACCCATCGGCGATGAGCAGTTCTTC

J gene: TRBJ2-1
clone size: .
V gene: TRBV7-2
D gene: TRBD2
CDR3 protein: CASSLWGLATNEQFF
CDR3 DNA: TGTGCCAGCAGCTTATGGGGACTAGCCACCAATGAGCAGTTCTTC

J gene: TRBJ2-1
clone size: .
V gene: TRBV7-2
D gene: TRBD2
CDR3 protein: CASSFGLANWEQFF
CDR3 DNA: TGTGCCAGCAGCTTTGGACTAGCGAACTGGGAGCAGTTCTTC

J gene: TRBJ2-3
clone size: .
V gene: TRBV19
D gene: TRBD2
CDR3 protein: CASSITAGGPTDTQYF
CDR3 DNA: TGTGCCAGTAGTATCACGGCGGGAGGGCCCACAGATACGCAGTATTTT

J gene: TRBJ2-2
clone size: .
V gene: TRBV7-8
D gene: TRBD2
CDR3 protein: CASSLGLARTGELFF
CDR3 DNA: TGTGCCAGCAGCTTGGGACTAGCCCGGACCGGGGAGCTGTTTTTT

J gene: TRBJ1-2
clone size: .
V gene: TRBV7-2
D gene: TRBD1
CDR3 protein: CASSPNRGLGYTF
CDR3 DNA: TGTGCCAGCAGCCCAAACAGGGGACTTGGCTACACCTTC

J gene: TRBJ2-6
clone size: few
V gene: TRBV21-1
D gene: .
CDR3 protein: CASSGAVGQAASGANVLTF
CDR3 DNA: TGTGCCAGCAGCGGAGCGGTCGGACAGGCGGCCTCTGGGGCCAACGTCCTGACTTTC

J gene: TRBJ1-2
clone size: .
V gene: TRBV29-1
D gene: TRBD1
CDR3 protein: CSVPGQGAYGYTF
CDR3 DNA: TGCAGCGTTCCGGGACAGGGTGCCTATGGCTACACCTTC

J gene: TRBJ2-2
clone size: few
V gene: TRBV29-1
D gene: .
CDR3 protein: CSVEEDSSNTGELFF
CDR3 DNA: TGCAGCGTTGAAGAGGACAGTTCGAACACCGGGGAGCTGTTTTTT

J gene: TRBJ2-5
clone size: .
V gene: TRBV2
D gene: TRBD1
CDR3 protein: CASRNPTGTGTQYF
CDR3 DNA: TGTGCCAGCAGGAACCCGACAGGGACGGGGACCCAGTACTTC